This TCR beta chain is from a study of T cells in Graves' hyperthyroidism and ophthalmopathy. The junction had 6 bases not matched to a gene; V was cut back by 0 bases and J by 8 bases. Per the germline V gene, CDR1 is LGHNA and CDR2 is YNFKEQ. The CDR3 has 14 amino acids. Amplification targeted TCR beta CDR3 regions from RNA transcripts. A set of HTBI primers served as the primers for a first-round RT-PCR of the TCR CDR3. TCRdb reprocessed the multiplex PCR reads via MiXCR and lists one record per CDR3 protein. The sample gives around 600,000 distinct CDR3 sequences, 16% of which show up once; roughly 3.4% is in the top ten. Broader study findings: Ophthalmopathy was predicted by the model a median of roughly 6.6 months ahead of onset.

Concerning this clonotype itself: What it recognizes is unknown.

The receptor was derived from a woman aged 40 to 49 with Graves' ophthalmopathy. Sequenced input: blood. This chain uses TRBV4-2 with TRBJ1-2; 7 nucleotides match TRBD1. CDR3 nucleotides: TGTGCCAGCAGCCAAGACAGGGGGGCGTTCGGCTACACCTTC. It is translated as CASSQDRGAFGYTF.